Detailed here is one T cell receptor beta chain. The data were produced by immunoSEQ multiplex PCR, yet TCRdb's version contains in-frame clones alone and is incomplete. Here the sample spans about 210,000 clones, approximately 81% being singletons. The data derive from a study of blood T cell repertoires in COVID-19. Study in general: The cDNA or gDNA used as material had been derived from T cells, B-cell-depleted T cells, or PBMCs.

This CDR3 comprises 15 residues. CDR1 and CDR2 (germline): SGHTA, FQGNSA. The V and J ends lost 5 bases and 1 base respectively, with 14 bases between them. The receptor comes from a woman between 45 and 60 years old with acute COVID-19. This rearrangement joins TRBV7-2 to TRBJ1-1; weak D call: TRBD1 (5 bases). The sample was PBMCs or T cells enriched from blood (not recorded which). The chain's CDR3 is CASSPRGEGNTEAFF. In DNA, the CDR3 is TGTGCCAGCAGCCCCCGGGGGGAGGGGAACACTGAAGCTTTCTTT. The entire variable domain, with the rest obtained from reference TRBV7-2 and TRBJ1-1, is as follows: GAGVSQSPSNKVTEKGKDVELRCDPISGHTALYWYRQSLGQGLEFLIYFQGNSAPDKSGLPSDRFSAERTGGSVSTLTIQRTQQEDSAVYLCASSPRGEGNTEAFFGQGTRLTVV.